This T cell receptor beta chain is from a study of OX40 agonist ivuxolimab in advanced cancers. The table came from immunoSEQ multiplex PCR; TCRdb's copy has only in-frame clones and leaves some out. Of tens of thousands of clones listed, 80% are singletons. The CDR3 is 17 residues long. The J segment lost 2 bases and the V segment lost 4 bases, leaving 9 bases of the junction unmatched. Germline values: CDR1 MGHRA, CDR2 YSYEKL. The material sequenced was CD4+ or CD8+ T cells sorted from blood, taken in a trial of the OX40 agonist ivuxolimab. The rearrangement joins TRBV4-1 to TRBJ2-1, with 9 bases matching TRBD2. The TCR originated in an adult with an advanced solid tumor such as melanoma, head and neck, liver or kidney cancer. CDR3: CASSRGQGGGAYNEQFF. CDR3 sequence (DNA): TGCGCCAGCAGCCGGGGACAAGGCGGGGGGGCCTACAATGAGCAGTTCTTC.